Reported below is one TCR beta chain. This specimen belongs to a study of blood T cell repertoires in COVID-19. Methods used by the authors: Quantification of nucleated cells was approximated via reference gene primer amplification. This table comes from immunoSEQ multiplex PCR, and its TCRdb copy is limited to in-frame clones, with some not included. V, J and clone size reflect that table, while D and trimming were determined from the DNA. Among about 200,000 clones listed, over 75% were seen once. Looked up from germline, CDR1 is MNHEY and CDR2 is SVGAGI. The V end lost 5 bases, the J end lost 0 bases, and 11 bases lay between the germline ends. The CDR3 is 15 residues long. Seattle's enrolled individuals joined amid active infection and were then monitored longitudinally.

Sequencing was done on a sample of peripheral blood. The gene calls are TRBV6-5 and TRBJ1-5; unclear D gene. This TCR derives from a man over 45 with COVID-19, enrolled during active disease. CDR3 sequence reads: CASSPMTDSNQPQHF. The CDR3 DNA reads as TGTGCCAGCAGTCCGATGACTGATAGCAATCAGCCCCAGCATTTT.